Listed here are 26 T cell receptor beta chains from one sample, sequenced in a study of OX40 agonist ivuxolimab in advanced cancers. The repertoire was sequenced with immunoSEQ multiplex PCR; TCRdb's copy has only in-frame clones and lacks some. The data show fewer than 25,000 clones, 74% seen once. Sequenced material: CD4+ or CD8+ T cells sorted from blood, taken in a trial of the OX40 agonist ivuxolimab. These receptors originate from an adult with an advanced solid tumor such as melanoma, head and neck, liver or kidney cancer.

The J gene is TRBJ1-5, the V gene TRBV28, with D perhaps TRBD1 (6 bases). V was cut by 6 bases and J by 0 bases, with 15 bases left in between. Looked up from germline, CDR1 is MDHEN and CDR2 is SYDVKM. This CDR3 region has 16 residues. The CDR3 DNA reads as TGTGCCAGCAGCCTAAGGACAGCTGGTAGCAATCAGCCCCAGCATTTT. As protein: CASSLRTAGSNQPQHF.

The chain joins TRBV14 to TRBJ2-4; D call uncertain. CDR1 and CDR2 (germline): SGHDN, FVKESK. CDR3 size: 17 residues. The V end lost 2 bases, the J end lost 2 bases, and 16 bases lay between the germline ends. Here the CDR3 reads CASSQSYAMSTKNIQYF. For the CDR3, the DNA is TGTGCCAGCAGCCAATCGTACGCGATGAGTACCAAAAACATTCAGTACTTC. Variable domain in full (rest from reference TRBV14 and TRBJ2-4): EAGVTQFPSHSVIEKGQTVTLRCDPISGHDNLYWYRRVMGKEIKFLLHFVKESKQDESGMPNNRFLAERTGGTYSTLKVQPAELEDSGVYFCASSQSYAMSTKNIQYFGAGTRLSVL.

The genes are TRBV28 and TRBJ2-7; TRBD2 matches at 10 bases. The V gene's germline CDR1 is MDHEN and CDR2 SYDVKM. The CDR3 has 19 residues. Trimming at V came to 4 bases and at J to 2 bases, leaving 17 bases not matched to a gene. The CDR3 spells CASSSTGILAGPRTYEQYF. The CDR3 DNA is TGTGCCAGCAGTTCTACAGGGATACTAGCGGGGCCCCGAACCTACGAGCAGTACTTC.

The chain recombines TRBV7-9 with TRBJ1-1, with D tentatively TRBD1 (6 bases). Germline CDR1 and CDR2: SEHNR and FQNEAQ (reference sequence). V was clipped by 5 bases and J by 2 bases, with 12 bases between them. This CDR3 is built from 14 residues. The CDR3: CASSLQGVNTEAFF. DNA of the CDR3: TGTGCCAGCAGCCTACAGGGAGTTAACACTGAAGCTTTCTTT.

The chain combines TRBV30 with TRBJ2-7; D gene uncertain. There are 13 residues in the CDR3. V was trimmed by 1 base and J by 6 bases, leaving 13 bases between them. Germline V gene sequence: CDR1 GTSNPN, CDR2 SVGIG (reference sequence). In DNA, the CDR3 is TGTGCCTGGAGTGGAGACAATGGTTTCGAGCAGTACTTC. This sequence encodes CAWSGDNGFEQYF.

This clone turned up a few times. The chain employs TRBV6-6 and TRBJ1-2; no firm D call. Deletions cut 0 bases from V and 8 bases from J, with 7 bases between. The germline gives CDR1 MNHNY, CDR2 SVGAGI (reference sequence). The CDR3 sequence is 12 residues long. CDR3 sequence reads: CASSYSSDGYTF. The CDR3 DNA reads TGTGCCAGCAGTTACTCAAGTGACGGCTACACCTTC.

The genes are TRBV27 and TRBJ1-4; D is possibly TRBD1 (5 bases). Deletions cut 3 bases from V and 7 bases from J, with 12 bases between. This CDR3 has 14 amino acids. Germline V lookup: CDR1 MNHEY, CDR2 SMNVEV (reference sequence). CDR3 coding DNA: TGTGCCAGCAGTTTCAGGGCATATGGTGAAAAACTGTTTTTT. Translation gives CASSFRAYGEKLFF.

The chain links TRBV4-3 to TRBJ2-1; TRBD2 matches 10 bases. The CDR3 contains 14 residues. V dropped 5 bases and J dropped 3; count of bases not matched to a gene: 1. Germline loops: CDR1 LGHNA, CDR2 YSLEER. The CDR3 nucleotides read TGCGCCAGCAGCGGACTAGCGGACTACAATGAGCAGTTCTTC. This gives the protein CASSGLADYNEQFF.

The chain couples TRBV6-1 to TRBJ2-7; 7 nucleotides match TRBD1. The CDR3 sequence is 12 residues long. J was trimmed by 5 bases and V by 6 bases; bases with no gene match: 4. From germline, CDR1 is MNHNS and CDR2 SASEGT. Here the CDR3 reads CASRTGFNEQYF. The CDR3, as DNA: TGTGCCAGCAGGACAGGGTTCAACGAGCAGTACTTC.

J is TRBJ1-5 and V is TRBV10-3; no definite D call. Germline V gene lookup returns CDR1 ENHRY and CDR2 SYGVKD. The germline V and J ends were trimmed by 3 bases and 4 bases, with 16 bases remaining between them. CDR3 length: 16 amino acids. As DNA, the CDR3 is TGTGCCATCAGTGACTCGACGGGGTTCCCGAATCAGCCCCAGCATTTT. This encodes CAISDSTGFPNQPQHF.

This clone was recorded only once. The rearrangement joins TRBV7-9 to TRBJ2-7; TRBD1 agrees at 8 bases. The CDR3 consists of 13 residues. CDR1 and CDR2 from the germline V gene are SEHNR and FQNEAQ (reference sequence). V lost 5 bases to trimming and J lost 9 bases; unmatched junction nucleotides: 9. CDR3 loop: CASSPFDRGRQYF. The DNA for the CDR3 is TGTGCCAGCAGCCCATTCGACAGGGGTAGGCAGTACTTC.

The chain carries TRBV2 and TRBJ2-3; D is undetermined. Trimming stripped 2 bases from V and 0 bases from J, with 9 bases between. The CDR3 totals 15 residues. Germline V lookup: CDR1 SNHLY, CDR2 FYNNEI. In nucleotides, the CDR3 is TGTGCCAGCAGTGAACCCAGCTACAGCACAGATACGCAGTATTTT. Translation: CASSEPSYSTDTQYF. The complete variable domain, with remaining parts taken from reference TRBV2 and TRBJ2-3, reads EPEVTQTPSHQVTQMGQEVILRCVPISNHLYFYWYRQILGQKVEFLVSFYNNEISEKSEIFDDQFSVERPDGSNFTLKIRSTKLEDSAMYFCASSEPSYSTDTQYFGPGTRLTVL.

The V and J genes are TRBV27 and TRBJ2-3, with 9 bases identical to TRBD1. With 8 bases clipped from V and 1 base from J, the junction kept 13 bases outside the gene matches. The germline V gene encodes CDR1 MNHEY and CDR2 SMNVEV (reference sequence). The CDR3 loop spans 17 amino acids. This CDR3 is CASGNPGQGRGTDTQYF. The DNA for the CDR3 is TGTGCCAGCGGGAATCCGGGACAGGGCAGAGGCACAGATACGCAGTATTTT.

V gene TRBV27 combines with J gene TRBJ1-1, with a possible D match to TRBD1 (6 bases). The germline gives CDR1 MNHEY, CDR2 SMNVEV (reference sequence). V was trimmed by 8 bases and J by 5 bases, leaving 15 bases between them. This CDR3 spans 13 amino acids. CDR3 protein: CASYNGGWTEAFF. The CDR3 DNA follows: TGTGCCAGCTATAACGGGGGCTGGACTGAAGCTTTCTTT.

The rearrangement joins TRBV25-1 to TRBJ2-1; 12 bases are a match to TRBD2. CDR1 is MGHDK and CDR2 is SYGVNS in the germline V gene. The length of the CDR3 is 18 residues. Trimming took 4 bases from V and 0 from J; bases not matched to a gene: 7. The CDR3 DNA is TGTGCCAGCAGTGGACCTAGCGGGAGGGGAAGCTCCTACAATGAGCAGTTCTTC. Protein product: CASSGPSGRGSSYNEQFF.

To note about this clone: Other nucleotide sequences from this sample produce the same CDR3. The chain carries TRBV27 and TRBJ1-4; D perhaps matches TRBD1 (5 bases). The CDR3 length is 12 residues. Per germline, CDR1 MNHEY and CDR2 SMNVEV (reference sequence). The germline V and J ends were trimmed by 8 bases and 7 bases, with 11 bases remaining between them. CDR3 nucleotide sequence: TGTGCCAGCCGCGGGGGGAGTGAAAAACTGTTTTTT. Translation gives CASRGGSEKLFF.

J is TRBJ2-5 and V is TRBV27, with D unresolved. The V end lost 4 bases, the J end lost 6 bases, and 24 bases lay between the germline ends. Germline V gene sequence: CDR1 MNHEY, CDR2 SMNVEV (reference sequence). This CDR3 is built from 17 residues. The CDR3 protein is CASSSRLGSIETKTQYF. In DNA form, the CDR3 reads TGTGCCAGCAGTTCTAGGCTAGGTTCTATCGAAACGAAGACCCAGTACTTC.

The rearrangement links TRBV6-6 to TRBJ1-1; D call uncertain. The germline V and J ends were trimmed by 5 bases and 3 bases, with 4 bases remaining between them. Germline CDR1 and CDR2: MNHNY and SVGAGI (reference sequence). This CDR3 has 11 amino acids. The CDR3, as DNA: TGTGCCAGCAGTCTTTACACTGAAGCTTTCTTT. Translation gives CASSLYTEAFF.

The chain is built from TRBV28 and TRBJ2-7; D is ambiguous. Per the germline V gene, CDR1 is MDHEN and CDR2 is SYDVKM. The CDR3 covers 13 residues. The V gene lost 7 bases and the J gene lost 2 bases, with 12 bases spanning the gap. CDR3 nucleotides: TGTGCCAGCACCCTAGGTGGCGCCTACGAGCAGTACTTC. The encoded protein is CASTLGGAYEQYF.

This chain links TRBV27 with TRBJ2-7; 7 nucleotides line up with TRBD1. CDR1 is MNHEY, CDR2 SMNVEV, per germline (reference sequence). The CDR3 is 16 residues long. The V gene end was trimmed by 6 bases and the J gene end by 3 bases; junction bases not matched to a gene: 14. The CDR3 loop is CASSLKYRDSYYEQYF. For the CDR3, the DNA is TGTGCCAGCAGCCTGAAATACCGGGACAGTTACTACGAGCAGTACTTC.

This chain links TRBV10-2 with TRBJ2-3, with TRBD1 as a possible D gene (6 bases). The CDR3 loop spans 16 amino acids. Per germline, CDR1 WSHSY and CDR2 SAAADI. V lost 3 bases and J 3 bases, leaving 16 bases between the germline ends. The CDR3 region has the DNA TGCGCCAGCAGTGACCGGCAGGGGACGGTGACAGATACGCAGTATTTT. This encodes CASSDRQGTVTDTQYF.

The V and J genes are TRBV7-9 and TRBJ2-1; a weak D match, TRBD2 (6 bases). The CDR3 consists of 17 residues. Germline CDR1 reads SEHNR; CDR2 reads FQNEAQ (reference sequence). V shed 4 bases and J shed 0 bases, with 16 bases lying between them. The CDR3 sequence is CASSSSTSPDSYNEQFF. DNA for the CDR3: TGTGCCAGCAGCTCATCTACTAGCCCCGACTCCTACAATGAGCAGTTCTTC.

The J gene is TRBJ1-1, the V gene TRBV6-5, with TRBD1 identical over 7 bases. CDR1 and CDR2 (germline): MNHEY, SVGAGI. CDR3 length: 15 residues. Germline trimming cut 4 bases from V and 5 bases from J; bases unmatched to any gene: 10. CDR3 sequence (DNA): TGTGCCAGCAGTTTTTCCACAGGGGCAAGTACTGAAGCTTTCTTT. Residues: CASSFSTGASTEAFF.

The J gene is TRBJ2-7, the V gene TRBV18; D possibly corresponds to TRBD1 (6 bases). Looked up from germline, CDR1 is KGHSH and CDR2 is LQKENI. V was pared by 1 base and J by 4 bases, with 8 bases between. This CDR3 has 13 residues. CDR3 in amino acids: CASSPRTEYEQYF. The CDR3, as DNA: TGTGCCAGCTCACCACGGACAGAGTACGAGCAGTACTTC.

The chain couples TRBV19 to TRBJ2-3; D call uncertain. The germline V gene encodes CDR1 LNHDA and CDR2 SQIVND (reference sequence). The CDR3 sequence is 11 residues long. The V end lost 6 bases, the J end lost 6 bases, and 7 bases lay between the germline ends. The CDR3 region is CASSNPDTQYF. The CDR3 region has the DNA TGTGCCAGTAGCAATCCGGATACGCAGTATTTT.

V and J are TRBV5-1 and TRBJ2-5; 9 bases align to TRBD2. CDR1 SGHRS and CDR2 YFSETQ come from the germline V gene. V shed 4 bases and J 0 bases; nucleotides not matched to a gene: 7. The CDR3 spans 16 residues. The CDR3 bases are TGCGCCAGCAGCCCGGCGATAGCGGGGGACCAAGAGACCCAGTACTTC. Its protein is CASSPAIAGDQETQYF. The entire variable domain, with the rest obtained from reference TRBV5-1 and TRBJ2-5, is as follows: KAGVTQTPRYLIKTRGQQVTLSCSPISGHRSVSWYQQTPGQGLQFLFEYFSETQRNKGNFPGRFSGRQFSNSRSEMNVSTLELGDSALYLCASSPAIAGDQETQYFGPGTRLLVL.